Reported below is one T cell receptor beta chain. Its target antigen remains unknown. One base away there is no much larger clone; base qualities are not given. What the time point label conveys for this sample: baseline before first vaccination. The treatment or condition label on this specimen signifies: meningococcal conjugate vaccine given as trial control. Vaccinee samples came from UK trials COV001 and COV002, including a single-blind randomized controlled phase 2/3 trial of AZD1222 (ChAdOx1 nCoV-19) in healthy adults. For TCRbeta chain sequencing, PBMC samples from trial participants were taken at day 0 and at day 28 after the second dose. The germline V and J ends show losses of 6 bases and 4 bases respectively, and no gene match explains 9 bases of the junction. From cysteine to phenylalanine, the CDR3 is 14 amino acids long. Of the read, only the CDR3 DNA is kept; its 42 bases are in frame from base 1. Sequences MDHEN (CDR1) and SYDVKM (CDR2) are obtained from the germline V gene.

This sample is part of a study of T cell responses to AZD1222 COVID-19 vaccine (dated by TCRdb to 2020 to 2022). About the full investigation: TCR sequencing was performed for 233 trial participants, of whom 207 were given two doses of AZD1222 and some 26 were given two doses of MenACWY control vaccine. Trial participants were enrolled into age subgroups of 18-55, 56-69 and 70-plus years, which contained about 160, 30 and 59 TCR-sequenced participants, respectively.

Here is what the overall study found, with its caveats: A significant rise in spike-specific TCR breadth and depth was observed after two AZD1222 doses relative to day 0 and relative to MenACWY recipients. CD4 TCRs associated with the vaccine covered the entire spike protein, and the dominant responses were in regions 160-218 and 743-854. In the small 56-69-year group, the increase in depth fell short of significance, most likely because of low power. Most participants were white British and females outnumbered males, and the authors suggested that clonal diversity may have been underestimated. No day 14 peak-response samples were available, so repertoires were characterized only after the peak T cell response. Reportedly, close to half of the unique spike-specific TCRs recognized epitopes lying outside the regions that are mutated in the B.1.351 and B.1.1.7 variants. Conclusions about previously exposed vaccinees are limited, since just 6 or 7 AZD1222 recipients were seropositive for SARS-CoV-2 at baseline.

The CDR3 regions of human TCRbeta chains were analyzed by immunosequencing. Regarding the original processing steps: TCRs in the repertoires were compared against a reference library of SARS-CoV-2-specific TCRs that had been generated with the MIRA antigen-specificity platform. Breadth was defined as the fraction of unique TCRs that were SARS-CoV-2-associated. Depth was defined as the fraction of total T cells that were SARS-CoV-2-associated. Each spike-specific TCR was assigned to its reactive spike region and to a CD4 or CD8 class using the MIRA data. Log10-transformed breadth and depth values were compared by one-way ANOVA with Sidak's multiple comparisons tests. TCRdb re-hosts the immuneACCESS table, in-frame sequences only. Its copies lack some clones; in the studies checked, an unresolved V gene accounts for under half of them, and the cause for the rest is not known. The D gene and trimming were derived from the DNA, and the V and J assignments and clone size from that table. The table for this sample lists some 200,000 clones; about 92% of them were counted only once. The ten largest clones take up approximately 1% of the sample.

The sample was peripheral blood, taken on day 0 of MenACWY control vaccination. Recombination linked TRBV28 to TRBJ2-7; the junction holds 7 bases that match TRBD1. The clonotype was recovered from an adult in good health. The CDR3 reads CASSATGTEYEQYF. The base sequence is TGTGCCAGCAGCGCCACCGGGACAGAGTACGAGCAGTACTTC.